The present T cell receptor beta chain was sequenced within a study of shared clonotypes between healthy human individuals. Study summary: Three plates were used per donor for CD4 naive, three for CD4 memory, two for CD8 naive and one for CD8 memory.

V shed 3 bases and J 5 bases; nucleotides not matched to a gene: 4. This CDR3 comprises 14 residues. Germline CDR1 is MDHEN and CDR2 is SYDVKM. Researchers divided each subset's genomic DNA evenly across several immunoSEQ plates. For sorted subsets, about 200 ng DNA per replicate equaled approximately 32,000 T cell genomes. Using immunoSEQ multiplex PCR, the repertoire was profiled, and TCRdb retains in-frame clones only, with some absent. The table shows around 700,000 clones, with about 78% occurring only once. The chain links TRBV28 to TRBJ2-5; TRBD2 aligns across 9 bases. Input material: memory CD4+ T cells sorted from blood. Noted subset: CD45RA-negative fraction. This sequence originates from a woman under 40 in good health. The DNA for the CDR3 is TGTGCCAGCAGTTTTGGTGCGGGAGGGGAGACCCAGTACTTC. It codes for CASSFGAGGETQYF.